This entry features one TCR beta chain sequence. This clone has a handful of counts. Its antigen is currently not known. Base qualities are not recorded, but no much larger clone differs from it by a single base. V is clipped by 3 bases and J by 4 bases, and the sequence between their germline boundaries is 23 bases long. The CDR3 numbers 18 residues from cysteine through phenylalanine. The sequence is cut down to CDR3 DNA, 54 bases in frame from base 1. The germline V gene gives CDR1 as SGDLS and CDR2 as YYNGEE. All of the isolated RNA was reverse transcribed with the High Capacity cDNA Reverse Transcription Kit, so expressed TCRB transcripts were sequenced. Naive, central memory and regulatory T cell samples underwent deep immunoSEQ sequencing, averaging about 3.57 million total reads per sample. After sorted cells were lysed in RLT buffer, RNA was extracted with DNase-treated RNeasy Micro or Mini kits, with the choice depending on cell number. Each cell subset was processed separately to prevent cross-contamination, with patient and healthy donor samples processed together. TCRB sequences were amplified from cDNA with the immunoSEQ multiplex PCR, producing 87-bp fragments spanning the CDR3 region. The amplicons were sequenced using the Illumina HiSeq platform. The paper's processing steps were these. Synthetic template baselines were used to correct PCR bias computationally, reads within Hamming distance 2 were collapsed, and singletons that could not be merged were discarded. Reads were aligned against IMGT so that V, D and J genes, CDR3 length and insertions or deletions at six rearrangement sites could be assigned. Within each subset, clonotype counts were normalized to sorted cell number, and only after that were true diversity and Gini coefficients computed with the tcR R package. The overlap coefficient, calculated on TCRB nucleotide sequences, was used to quantify repertoire sharing. TCRdb limited this immuneACCESS table to in-frame rearrangements with V and J called. A share of clones is missing; checked studies link under half to unresolved V genes, and the rest is unexplained. V, J and clone size are those of that table, while D and trimming were read from the DNA. The table for this sample lists over 300,000 clones; 7.5% to 9% of them were counted only once. The ten largest clones represent roughly 0.44% of the sample.

The entry originates in a study of beta chain features in type 1 diabetes (dated 2018 in TCRdb). Background for the entire study: Patients and healthy donors did not differ in mean age, gender distribution, total cell number or subset yield. In the study, TCRB repertoires of sorted circulating CD4+ T cell subsets from recently diagnosed type 1 diabetes patients were compared with those of matched healthy donors. Naive and central memory subsets were obtained from all 28 donors, but regulatory and stem cell-like memory subsets were isolated from only 8 patients and about eight healthy donors. A total of 90 million to 120 million sorted cells were examined across all samples, and a strong correlation was observed between cell number per subset and RNA yield.

Each donor gave one peripheral blood draw, approximately 110 mL on average, collected into heparinised tubes. Naive, central memory, regulatory and stem cell-like memory CD4+ T cells were sorted on a BD FACSAria II using a panel including CD45RO, CCR7, CD25, CD127, CD95 and CD27. A purity above 98% was achieved for all sorted populations. Right away, PBMCs were isolated by Lymphoprep density gradient centrifugation and were stained directly, with no culture step. So that batch effects would be minimized, each experiment stained and sorted samples in pairs, pairing one healthy donor with one patient. Broader findings and caveats from the paper: The naive, central memory and regulatory TCRB repertoires appeared to resemble one another more closely among patients than among healthy donors. Because small numbers of individuals were included in the HLA sub-analyses, any influence of HLA type on TCRB rearrangement was left unresolved. Fewer insertions and more nucleotide deletions at VDJ recombination sites were observed in patients with type 1 diabetes, implying thymic rearrangement abnormalities. A moderate but significant shortening of TCRB CDR3 length was observed in type 1 diabetes patients in all four CD4+ subsets. PCR might favor shorter templates, but patient and control samples were amplified and corrected together, so any skew would affect both groups equally. Sequencing cDNA rather than genomic DNA could over-represent highly expressing activated cells, although activation and CD3 levels did not differ between groups.

This sequence was found in a woman aged 18-30 years in good health. The chain was built from TRBV9 and TRBJ2-1; the D call could be TRBD1 or TRBD2, with each sharing 5 bases. The sample was central memory CD4+ T cells from blood. In nucleotide form, the sequence is TGTGCCAGCAGCGCCTACTCGGGGCGCTTCGTAGCATACAATGAGCAGTTCTTC. The translation is CASSAYSGRFVAYNEQFF.